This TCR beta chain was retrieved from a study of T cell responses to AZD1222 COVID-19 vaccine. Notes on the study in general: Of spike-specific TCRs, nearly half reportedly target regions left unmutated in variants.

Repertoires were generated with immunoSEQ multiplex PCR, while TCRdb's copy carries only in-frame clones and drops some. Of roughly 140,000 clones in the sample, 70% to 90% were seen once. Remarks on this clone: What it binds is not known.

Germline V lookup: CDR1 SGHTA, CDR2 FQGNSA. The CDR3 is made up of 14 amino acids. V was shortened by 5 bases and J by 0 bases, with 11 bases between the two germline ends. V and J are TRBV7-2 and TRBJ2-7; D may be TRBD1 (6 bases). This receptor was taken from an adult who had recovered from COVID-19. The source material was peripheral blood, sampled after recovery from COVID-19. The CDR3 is CASSQDRTSYEQYF. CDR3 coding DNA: TGTGCCAGCAGCCAAGACAGGACCTCCTACGAGCAGTACTTC.